The rows below give T cell receptor beta chains drawn from one sample of a study of identical twins. TCRdb re-analysed the 5' RACE reads in MiXCR, keeping a single row per CDR3 protein. Here the sample spans about 210,000 distinct CDR3 sequences, roughly 9.4% being singletons. The sequencing input was memory (CD45RO+) T cells sorted from blood. The receptors originated from a woman younger than 30 in good health. CDR3s include the opening cysteine and the closing phenylalanine or tryptophan. The order of the fields is D gene, V gene, clone size, J gene, CDR3 protein, CDR3 DNA. The D gene is left open where the match is weak. Clone sizes are given selectively: once, few, many, or a class where the clone is expanded.

D: NA; V: TRBV3-1; size: many; J: TRBJ1-1; CDR3: CASSPARSVSGSTEAFF; DNA: TGTGCCAGCAGCCCCGCCCGCTCAGTGTCGGGTAGCACTGAAGCTTTCTTT
D: NA; V: TRBV20-1; size: NA; J: TRBJ1-5; CDR3: CSARGLGGYQPQHF; DNA: TGCAGTGCTAGAGGTTTGGGTGGTTACCAGCCCCAGCATTTT
D: TRBD1; V: TRBV5-5; size: NA; J: TRBJ1-2; CDR3: CASSLPQTGDYGYTF; DNA: TGTGCCAGCAGCTTGCCTCAGACAGGGGATTATGGCTACACCTTC
D: NA; V: TRBV3-1; size: few; J: TRBJ1-1; CDR3: CASAKMGLGAEAFF; DNA: TGTGCCAGCGCCAAAATGGGCCTCGGGGCTGAAGCTTTCTTT
D: NA; V: TRBV20-1; size: NA; J: TRBJ2-2; CDR3: CSAGGGGTQNPGELFF; DNA: TGCAGTGCCGGGGGAGGCGGGACCCAGAACCCCGGGGAGCTGTTTTTT
D: NA; V: TRBV6-6; size: few; J: TRBJ2-7; CDR3: CASSSRYGVYF; DNA: TGTGCCAGCAGCTCCCGCTACGGGGTGTACTTC
D: TRBD1; V: TRBV20-1; size: few; J: TRBJ2-3; CDR3: CSARKGTDTTDTQYF; DNA: TGCAGTGCTAGAAAGGGGACAGACACCACAGATACGCAGTATTTT
D: TRBD2; V: TRBV10-3; size: few; J: TRBJ2-5; CDR3: CAISDVAGGQETQYF; DNA: TGTGCCATCAGTGATGTGGCGGGGGGCCAAGAGACCCAGTACTTC
D: NA; V: TRBV3-1; size: many; J: TRBJ1-1; CDR3: CASSRTGRITIEAFF; DNA: TGTGCCAGCAGCCGCACAGGGCGTATTACTATTGAAGCTTTCTTT
D: NA; V: TRBV6-1; size: NA; J: TRBJ2-6; CDR3: CASMKGDSGANVLTF; DNA: TGTGCCAGTATGAAGGGAGACTCTGGGGCCAACGTCCTGACTTTC
D: NA; V: TRBV11-2; size: NA; J: TRBJ2-3; CDR3: CASSLQRWSTDTQYF; DNA: TGTGCCAGCAGCTTACAGCGTTGGAGCACAGATACGCAGTATTTT
D: NA; V: TRBV10-3; size: many; J: TRBJ1-2; CDR3: CAISEMSGNGYTF; DNA: TGTGCCATCAGTGAAATGTCAGGGAATGGCTACACCTTC
D: NA; V: TRBV24-1; size: many; J: TRBJ2-3; CDR3: CATSLGGNTDTQYF; DNA: TGTGCCACCAGTCTCGGGGGCAACACAGATACGCAGTATTTT
D: NA; V: TRBV12-3/TRBV12-4; size: few; J: TRBJ2-5; CDR3: CASSLGLGVQETQYF; DNA: TGTGCCAGCAGTTTGGGGCTGGGGGTCCAAGAGACCCAGTACTTC
D: TRBD2; V: TRBV5-6; size: many; J: TRBJ2-1; CDR3: CASSLGLASEMHEQFF; DNA: TGTGCCAGCAGCTTGGGACTAGCGTCGGAGATGCATGAGCAGTTCTTC
D: NA; V: TRBV6-2/TRBV6-3; size: NA; J: TRBJ2-3; CDR3: CASRPLSGESTDTQYF; DNA: TGTGCCAGCAGACCACTTTCAGGGGAGAGCACAGATACGCAGTATTTT
D: NA; V: TRBV6-1; size: NA; J: TRBJ2-3; CDR3: CASKWGWQGTDTQYF; DNA: TGTGCCAGCAAATGGGGGTGGCAGGGGACAGATACGCAGTATTTT
D: TRBD2; V: TRBV18; size: NA; J: TRBJ2-7; CDR3: CASSPGLAGEQYF; DNA: TGTGCCAGCTCACCGGGACTAGCGGGGGAGCAGTACTTC
D: NA; V: TRBV7-2; size: many; J: TRBJ2-5; CDR3: CASSRTAGETQYF; DNA: TGTGCCAGCAGCAGGACTGCGGGGGAGACCCAGTACTTC
D: NA; V: TRBV5-6; size: NA; J: TRBJ1-5; CDR3: CASSLSVDQPQHF; DNA: TGTGCCAGCAGCTTGTCGGTAGATCAGCCCCAGCATTTT
D: TRBD1; V: TRBV20-1; size: NA; J: TRBJ2-7; CDR3: CSARGQTNEQYF; DNA: TGCAGTGCTAGGGGACAGACCAACGAGCAGTACTTC
D: NA; V: TRBV11-3; size: few; J: TRBJ2-6; CDR3: CASSLRGLGANVLTF; DNA: TGTGCCAGCAGCTTAAGAGGGCTTGGGGCCAACGTCCTGACTTTC
D: TRBD1; V: TRBV27; size: NA; J: TRBJ2-5; CDR3: CASSSGQGKEETQYF; DNA: TGTGCCAGCAGTTCGGGACAGGGAAAGGAAGAGACCCAGTACTTC
D: TRBD2; V: TRBV6-5; size: NA; J: TRBJ2-7; CDR3: CASSSGLAGERSYEQYF; DNA: TGTGCCAGCAGTTCCGGACTAGCGGGGGAGAGGTCCTACGAGCAGTACTTC
D: TRBD1; V: TRBV6-1; size: NA; J: TRBJ1-1; CDR3: CASIRDSLNTEAFF; DNA: TGTGCCAGCATCAGGGACAGCCTGAACACTGAAGCTTTCTTT
D: NA; V: TRBV12-3/TRBV12-4; size: many; J: TRBJ2-3; CDR3: CASSAYGQTDTQYF; DNA: TGTGCCAGCAGTGCCTATGGACAAACAGATACGCAGTATTTT
D: NA; V: TRBV7-9; size: NA; J: TRBJ1-1; CDR3: CASSLRRLGVEAFF; DNA: TGTGCCAGCAGCTTGCGCAGGCTGGGAGTTGAAGCTTTCTTT
D: TRBD1; V: TRBV2; size: NA; J: TRBJ2-7; CDR3: CASRGDRGPILGEQYF; DNA: TGTGCCAGTCGGGGGGACAGGGGTCCCATTCTGGGCGAGCAGTACTTC
D: TRBD2; V: TRBV20-1; size: NA; J: TRBJ2-3; CDR3: CSALAITGTSGLLGDTQYF; DNA: TGCAGTGCGTTGGCAATTACCGGGACTAGCGGCCTCCTGGGAGATACGCAGTATTTT
D: TRBD1; V: TRBV7-9; size: NA; J: TRBJ1-4; CDR3: CASSTPDRATNEKLFF; DNA: TGTGCCAGCAGCACCCCCGACAGGGCAACTAATGAAAAACTGTTTTTT
D: TRBD2; V: TRBV7-6; size: many; J: TRBJ2-1; CDR3: CASSDSGRANHEQFF; DNA: TGTGCCAGCAGCGATAGCGGGAGGGCCAACCATGAGCAGTTCTTC
D: TRBD2; V: TRBV20-1; size: NA; J: TRBJ2-7; CDR3: CSGVAGGYEQYF; DNA: TGCAGTGGGGTAGCGGGAGGGTACGAGCAGTACTTC
D: NA; V: TRBV29-1; size: few; J: TRBJ2-4; CDR3: CSVEGAGNIQYF; DNA: TGCAGCGTTGAAGGGGCGGGCAACATTCAGTACTTC
D: NA; V: TRBV25-1; size: few; J: TRBJ2-7; CDR3: CASSDTLAANEQYF; DNA: TGTGCCAGCAGTGACACTCTAGCAGCCAACGAGCAGTACTTC
D: NA; V: TRBV3-1; size: few; J: TRBJ1-2; CDR3: CASSQEPRLYGYTF; DNA: TGTGCCAGCAGCCAAGAGCCCAGGCTGTATGGCTACACCTTC
D: NA; V: TRBV20-1; size: few; J: TRBJ2-3; CDR3: CSASGRVGSDTQYF; DNA: TGCAGTGCTAGCGGCAGGGTTGGGTCAGATACGCAGTATTTT
D: NA; V: TRBV6-1; size: many; J: TRBJ2-1; CDR3: CASSPGLQGVDEQFF; DNA: TGTGCCAGCAGTCCCGGGCTACAGGGAGTCGATGAGCAGTTCTTC